The 8 T cell receptor beta chains in this list originate from one sample, sequenced in a study of blood T cell repertoires in COVID-19. Profiled with immunoSEQ multiplex PCR; TCRdb holds only in-frame clones, not every one. Of about 380,000 clones in the sample, 75% to 90% were seen once. Sequenced: peripheral blood. These receptors were collected from a woman younger than 35 with acute or convalescent COVID-19.

The chain recombines TRBV9 with TRBJ1-4; D remains ambiguous. Germline assignment: CDR1 SGDLS and CDR2 YYNGEE. V lost 4 bases and J lost 0, with 10 bases in between. The CDR3 covers 15 residues. The CDR3 loop reads CASSISSATNEKLFF. For the CDR3, the DNA is TGTGCCAGCAGCATATCCAGTGCAACTAATGAAAAACTGTTTTTT.

This clone has just one count. The chain carries TRBV29-1 and TRBJ1-2, with 7 bases that match TRBD1. Germline V gene data show CDR1 as SQVTM and CDR2 as ANQGSEA. The ends lost 3 bases at V and 6 bases at J; junction bases unmatched: 4. This CDR3 spans 12 amino acids. The CDR3 nucleotides read TGCAGCGTTGACGGGACAGATAATGGCTACACCTTC. It specifies CSVDGTDNGYTF. The complete variable domain, with remaining parts taken from reference TRBV29-1 and TRBJ1-2, reads SAVISQKPSRDICQRGTSLTIQCQVDSQVTMMFWYRQQPGQSLTLIATANQGSEATYESGFVIDKFPISRPNLTFSTLTVSNMSPEDSSIYLCSVDGTDNGYTFGSGTRLTVV.

The chain uses TRBV20-1 and TRBJ1-5; D remains unclear. The V gene's germline CDR1 is DFQATT and CDR2 SNEGSKA (reference sequence). V lost 3 bases, J lost 1 base, and 16 bases lay in between. This CDR3 spans 16 amino acids. The CDR3 spells CSASTDLVQSNQPQHF. The CDR3 nucleotides read TGCAGTGCTAGTACTGACTTGGTTCAAAGCAATCAGCCCCAGCATTTT.

This chain uses TRBV6-2 or TRBV6-3 with TRBJ2-1; 9 bases fit TRBD2. This CDR3 contains 19 residues. CDR1 MNHEY and CDR2 SVGEGT come from the germline V gene. V lost 4 bases to trimming and J lost 4 bases; unmatched junction nucleotides: 17. The CDR3 is CASSLYQNELAGMYNEQFF. For the CDR3, the DNA is TGTGCCAGCAGTTTATACCAGAACGAACTAGCGGGCATGTACAATGAGCAGTTCTTC.

V and J are TRBV5-1 and TRBJ2-7; 7 bases agree with TRBD1. V shed 5 bases, J shed 3 bases, and the junction held 8 bases outside the gene matches. The CDR3 has 14 residues. Germline-derived CDR1 and CDR2 are SGHRS and YFSETQ. CDR3 amino acids: CASSLRGQVYEQYF. The CDR3 DNA follows: TGCGCCAGCAGTCTTCGAGGACAGGTCTACGAGCAGTACTTC.

V and J are TRBV30 and TRBJ1-4; D is unresolved. CDR1 is GTSNPN, CDR2 SVGIG, per germline (reference sequence). There are 16 residues in the CDR3. Trimming removed 6 bases from V and 0 bases from J, with 17 bases in between. CDR3: CACEGSPTSTNEKLFF. CDR3 sequence (DNA): TGTGCCTGCGAGGGCAGTCCCACTTCAACTAATGAAAAACTGTTTTTT.

The chain employs TRBV10-3 and TRBJ1-6, with 8 bases matching TRBD1. J lost 7 bases, V lost 4 bases, and 9 bases had no gene match. CDR1 and CDR2 from the germline V gene are ENHRY and SYGVKD. The CDR3 is made up of 16 amino acids. The CDR3 bases are TGTGCCATCAGTGTGAGTGACAGGGGTCGAAATTCACCCCTCCACTTT. Protein sequence: CAISVSDRGRNSPLHF.

The chain carries TRBV5-1 and TRBJ2-4; D is unresolved. The germline CDR1 and CDR2 sequences are SGHRS and YFSETQ. CDR3 length equals 14 residues. V was cut by 2 bases and J by 1 base, with 7 bases left in between. The CDR3 DNA reads TGCGCCAGCAGCTTTGACGGGGCCAAAAACATTCAGTACTTC. It is translated as CASSFDGAKNIQYF.